This T cell receptor (beta chain) was sequenced for a study of cytomegalovirus exposure and HLA in healthy donors. Primers: 60 Vbeta forward and 13 Jbeta reverse. The assay was immunoSEQ multiplex PCR, and TCRdb's table has in-frame clones only and misses some. The sample carries 120,000 to 150,000 clones, over 60% recorded once. In regard to this clone: Antigen unknown.

Trimming took 4 bases from V and 10 from J; bases not matched to a gene: 12. Germline CDR1 and CDR2: SGHNT and YYREEE (reference sequence). This CDR3 is 14 amino acids long. Overall study results and limits: Later on, a genetic analysis was performed. It linked a missense variant in DCLRE1C with V- and J-gene trimming of TCR beta. Further analysis was carried out later, and it showed several of the most significant clusters appearing linked to common viral pathogens. Apart from CMV serostatus, no immune exposure information was available.

J is TRBJ1-2 and V is TRBV5-4; 8 bases line up with TRBD1. This TCR was sampled from a male donor in good health and CMV-seronegative. The specimen was PBMCs. The CDR3 region has the DNA TGTGCCAGCAGCGGCCGGACAGGGCCCACCTCCTACACCTTC. It is translated as CASSGRTGPTSYTF.